These T cell receptor beta chains were read from a single sample in a study of blood T cell repertoires in COVID-19. Libraries were prepared by immunoSEQ multiplex PCR; TCRdb keeps only in-frame clonotypes and omits some of them. The table has some 150,000 clones, 77% seen once. The source material was peripheral blood. Receptors originate from a woman aged 50 to 60 with active or convalescent COVID-19. Each CDR3 is given with its conserved first and last residue. The D gene is left open where the match is weak. Clone size, where shown, is once, few, many, or a class for clones that have expanded.

D gene: NA; V gene: TRBV30; J gene: TRBJ2-2; clone size: NA; CDR3 protein: CAWSGHRALNTGELFF; CDR3 DNA: TGTGCCTGGAGCGGTCACAGGGCGCTAAACACCGGGGAGCTGTTTTTT
D gene: NA; V gene: TRBV18; J gene: TRBJ2-1; clone size: NA; CDR3 protein: CASSPPVVNEQFF; CDR3 DNA: TGTGCCAGCTCACCTCCGGTCGTAAATGAGCAGTTCTTC
D gene: NA; V gene: TRBV6-5; J gene: TRBJ2-5; clone size: NA; CDR3 protein: CASKGVQETQYF; CDR3 DNA: TGTGCCAGCAAGGGGGTTCAAGAGACCCAGTACTTC
D gene: NA; V gene: TRBV12-3/TRBV12-4; J gene: TRBJ2-5; clone size: NA; CDR3 protein: CASSYQGFETQYF; CDR3 DNA: TGTGCCAGCAGTTACCAGGGTTTCGAGACCCAGTACTTC
D gene: NA; V gene: TRBV9; J gene: TRBJ1-1; clone size: NA; CDR3 protein: CASSAAGGTEAFF; CDR3 DNA: TGTGCCAGCAGCGCCGCCGGGGGCACTGAAGCTTTCTTT
D gene: TRBD1; V gene: TRBV3-1/TRBV3-2; J gene: TRBJ2-4; clone size: NA; CDR3 protein: CASSQDARGQNIQYF; CDR3 DNA: TGTGCCAGCAGCCAAGATGCCAGGGGGCAAAACATTCAGTACTTC
D gene: NA; V gene: TRBV9; J gene: TRBJ1-1; clone size: NA; CDR3 protein: CASSVVSGRTEAFF; CDR3 DNA: TGTGCCAGCAGCGTAGTGTCAGGGAGGACTGAAGCTTTCTTT
D gene: TRBD2; V gene: TRBV27; J gene: TRBJ2-5; clone size: NA; CDR3 protein: CASSLSASGRGRETQYF; CDR3 DNA: TGTGCCAGCAGTTTATCGGCTAGCGGGAGGGGCAGGGAGACCCAGTACTTC
D gene: TRBD1; V gene: TRBV6-6; J gene: TRBJ2-3; clone size: few; CDR3 protein: CASSYPSTGGTDTQYF; CDR3 DNA: TGTGCCAGCAGTTACCCTTCGACAGGGGGAACAGATACGCAGTATTTT
D gene: TRBD1; V gene: TRBV18; J gene: TRBJ2-5; clone size: NA; CDR3 protein: CASSPRTGGETQYF; CDR3 DNA: TGTGCCAGCTCACCTCGGACAGGGGGAGAGACCCAGTACTTC
D gene: NA; V gene: TRBV6-2/TRBV6-3; J gene: TRBJ1-5; clone size: few; CDR3 protein: CASSYAGGVQPQHF; CDR3 DNA: TGTGCCAGCAGTTACGCGGGGGGCGTTCAGCCCCAGCATTTT
D gene: TRBD2; V gene: TRBV28; J gene: TRBJ2-7; clone size: NA; CDR3 protein: CASSPTTSGTAYEQYF; CDR3 DNA: TGTGCCAGCAGCCCCACTACTAGCGGGACAGCCTACGAGCAGTACTTC
D gene: NA; V gene: TRBV7-8; J gene: TRBJ1-2; clone size: NA; CDR3 protein: CASSLFDSENYGYTF; CDR3 DNA: TGTGCCAGCAGCTTATTTGACAGCGAAAACTATGGCTACACCTTC
D gene: TRBD1; V gene: TRBV6-5; J gene: TRBJ2-7; clone size: NA; CDR3 protein: CASSYLGQGSEQYF; CDR3 DNA: TGTGCCAGCAGTTACTTAGGACAGGGTAGCGAGCAGTACTTC
D gene: NA; V gene: TRBV7-2; J gene: TRBJ1-5; clone size: NA; CDR3 protein: CASSEQGGSQPQHF; CDR3 DNA: TGTGCCAGCAGCGAACAGGGTGGGAGTCAGCCCCAGCATTTT
D gene: TRBD1; V gene: TRBV5-1; J gene: TRBJ2-2; clone size: NA; CDR3 protein: CASSLRDRGTGELFF; CDR3 DNA: TGCGCCAGCAGCCTACGGGACAGGGGAACCGGGGAGCTGTTTTTT
D gene: TRBD2; V gene: TRBV4-2; J gene: TRBJ2-3; clone size: NA; CDR3 protein: CASSQDWKLAGLFVTSTDTQYF; CDR3 DNA: TGTGCCAGCAGCCAAGATTGGAAGCTAGCGGGACTCTTTGTGACAAGCACAGATACGCAGTATTTT
D gene: TRBD2; V gene: TRBV3-1/TRBV3-2; J gene: TRBJ2-5; clone size: once; CDR3 protein: CASSQLSGDPQETQYF; CDR3 DNA: TGTGCCAGCAGCCAACTTAGCGGGGACCCCCAAGAGACCCAGTACTTC
D gene: TRBD2; V gene: TRBV19; J gene: TRBJ2-3; clone size: few; CDR3 protein: CASTISGRTDTQYF; CDR3 DNA: TGTGCCAGTACCATTAGCGGGAGAACAGATACGCAGTATTTT
D gene: NA; V gene: TRBV29-1; J gene: TRBJ1-3; clone size: NA; CDR3 protein: CSVERGNTIYF; CDR3 DNA: TGCAGCGTTGAACGGGGAAACACCATATATTTT
D gene: TRBD2; V gene: TRBV18; J gene: TRBJ2-1; clone size: few; CDR3 protein: CASSPPGLAGEGEQFF; CDR3 DNA: TGTGCCAGCTCGCCACCGGGACTAGCGGGGGAAGGTGAGCAGTTCTTC
D gene: NA; V gene: TRBV11-3; J gene: TRBJ2-2; clone size: NA; CDR3 protein: CASSLNPGGELFF; CDR3 DNA: TGTGCCAGCAGCTTAAACCCGGGCGGGGAGCTGTTTTTT
D gene: NA; V gene: TRBV6-5; J gene: TRBJ1-1; clone size: NA; CDR3 protein: CASSYGGLNTEAFF; CDR3 DNA: TGTGCCAGCAGTTACGGGGGGTTGAACACTGAAGCTTTCTTT
D gene: NA; V gene: TRBV3-1/TRBV3-2; J gene: TRBJ1-6; clone size: NA; CDR3 protein: CASSQSRQASSYNSPLHF; CDR3 DNA: TGTGCCAGCAGCCAGTCCCGACAGGCTAGCTCCTATAATTCACCCCTCCACTTT
D gene: NA; V gene: TRBV9; J gene: TRBJ1-3; clone size: once; CDR3 protein: CASSVPNGNTIYF; CDR3 DNA: TGTGCCAGCAGCGTACCCAATGGAAACACCATATATTTT
D gene: NA; V gene: TRBV7-2; J gene: TRBJ1-2; clone size: NA; CDR3 protein: CASSLGGQPAYTF; CDR3 DNA: TGTGCCAGCAGCTTAGGAGGACAGCCAGCCTACACCTTC
D gene: NA; V gene: TRBV30; J gene: TRBJ2-3; clone size: NA; CDR3 protein: CAWSVITGRADTQYF; CDR3 DNA: TGTGCCTGGAGTGTCATTACAGGGAGGGCGGATACGCAGTATTTT
D gene: NA; V gene: TRBV28; J gene: TRBJ1-5; clone size: NA; CDR3 protein: CASSSDQPQHF; CDR3 DNA: TGTGCCAGCAGTTCGGATCAGCCCCAGCATTTT
D gene: NA; V gene: TRBV2; J gene: TRBJ1-1; clone size: NA; CDR3 protein: CASRVHQGTEAFF; CDR3 DNA: TGTGCCAGCAGGGTTCATCAGGGGACTGAAGCTTTCTTT
D gene: NA; V gene: TRBV27; J gene: TRBJ1-1; clone size: NA; CDR3 protein: CASLGLGAGNTEAFF; CDR3 DNA: TGTGCCTCCCTAGGATTGGGGGCTGGAAACACTGAAGCTTTCTTT
D gene: NA; V gene: TRBV6-6; J gene: TRBJ1-1; clone size: NA; CDR3 protein: CASTYRDNKAFF; CDR3 DNA: TGTGCCAGCACCTACCGGGACAATAAAGCTTTCTTT
D gene: TRBD1; V gene: TRBV4-3; J gene: TRBJ1-4; clone size: once; CDR3 protein: CASSQDLGQGGEKLFF; CDR3 DNA: TGCGCCAGCAGCCAAGACCTGGGACAGGGTGGCGAAAAACTGTTTTTT
D gene: NA; V gene: TRBV24-1; J gene: TRBJ2-1; clone size: NA; CDR3 protein: CATSDKGLSYNEQFF; CDR3 DNA: TGTGCCACCAGTGATAAGGGGCTGTCCTACAATGAGCAGTTCTTC
D gene: TRBD1; V gene: TRBV27; J gene: TRBJ1-2; clone size: few; CDR3 protein: CASRRLYIKRDRGLGYTF; CDR3 DNA: TGTGCCAGCAGACGACTCTACATTAAGCGGGACAGGGGACTTGGCTACACCTTC
D gene: TRBD1; V gene: TRBV9; J gene: TRBJ2-5; clone size: NA; CDR3 protein: CASSVETGAETQYF; CDR3 DNA: TGTGCCAGCAGCGTAGAAACAGGGGCAGAGACCCAGTACTTC
D gene: NA; V gene: TRBV19; J gene: TRBJ2-1; clone size: NA; CDR3 protein: CASRTLAEEGEQFF; CDR3 DNA: TGTGCCAGTAGGACCCTAGCTGAAGAGGGTGAGCAGTTCTTC
D gene: NA; V gene: TRBV3-1/TRBV3-2; J gene: TRBJ1-1; clone size: NA; CDR3 protein: CASSQQTEAFF; CDR3 DNA: TGTGCCAGCAGCCAGCAGACTGAAGCTTTCTTT
D gene: NA; V gene: TRBV4-3; J gene: TRBJ1-2; clone size: NA; CDR3 protein: CASSQGRHWTNYGYTF; CDR3 DNA: TGCGCCAGCAGCCAAGGGCGGCACTGGACTAACTATGGCTACACCTTC
D gene: TRBD1; V gene: TRBV7-2; J gene: TRBJ1-1; clone size: NA; CDR3 protein: CASSPPGQGRGAFF; CDR3 DNA: TGTGCCAGCAGCCCGCCGGGACAGGGGAGGGGAGCTTTCTTT
D gene: NA; V gene: TRBV19; J gene: TRBJ1-5; clone size: NA; CDR3 protein: CASSAQDKGNQPQHF; CDR3 DNA: TGTGCCAGTAGTGCCCAGGATAAGGGCAATCAGCCCCAGCATTTT
D gene: NA; V gene: TRBV19; J gene: TRBJ1-4; clone size: NA; CDR3 protein: CASSTDNNEKLFF; CDR3 DNA: TGTGCCAGTAGTACGGACAATAATGAAAAACTGTTTTTT